These 17 T cell receptor beta chains were all obtained from the same sample, sequenced in a study of blood T cell repertoires in COVID-19. Data came from immunoSEQ multiplex PCR; TCRdb stores just in-frame clones and leaves some out. The sample has 240,000 or so clones, about 90% seen once. Sequenced material: PBMCs or T cells enriched from blood (not recorded which). The receptors originated from a woman in her thirties or forties with acute COVID-19.

The rearrangement joins TRBV19 to TRBJ2-2; 9 bases align to TRBD1. Germline loops: CDR1 LNHDA, CDR2 SQIVND (reference sequence). This CDR3 contains 15 residues. After removal of 7 bases from V and 5 bases from J, the junction contained 8 bases not matched to a gene. The CDR3 loop is CASKGQGGETGELFF. The CDR3 nucleotides read TGTGCCAGTAAGGGACAGGGAGGGGAAACCGGGGAGCTGTTTTTT.

The gene calls are TRBV5-5 and TRBJ2-7; possible D gene TRBD2, 5 bases. The germline V gene encodes CDR1 SGHKS and CDR2 YYEKEE (reference sequence). Trimming took 4 bases from V and 6 from J, leaving 20 bases between them. This CDR3 region has 15 residues. The CDR3 DNA sequence: TGTGCCAGCAGCCTGGAAGGGAACCGGAGGCGCGAGCAGTACTTC. It encodes CASSLEGNRRREQYF.

This chain connects TRBV12-3 or TRBV12-4 to TRBJ1-5; a possible D gene is TRBD1 (6 bases). The CDR3 spans 12 residues. Trimming stripped 5 bases from V and 10 bases from J, with 12 bases between. CDR3 residues: CASSQGGRPQHF. The CDR3 region has the DNA TGTGCCAGCAGTCAAGGGGGTAGACCCCAGCATTTT.

The chain joins TRBV11-3 to TRBJ2-1; 7 bases are a match to TRBD1. This CDR3 contains 18 residues. J gave up 2 bases and V 3 bases, and 13 bases lay outside the gene matches. Germline values: CDR1 SGHNT, CDR2 YENEEA. As DNA, the CDR3 is TGTGCCAGCAGCTTTATTTTCGCTGAGACAGGGACCTACAATGAGCAGTTCTTC. Translation: CASSFIFAETGTYNEQFF.

The chain joins TRBV2 to TRBJ2-2, with a weak D call TRBD1 (7 bases). The CDR3 is 15 amino acids. From germline, CDR1 is SNHLY and CDR2 FYNNEI. Trimming removed 3 bases from V and 1 base from J, with 9 bases in between. CDR3 loop: CASSDQGGNTGELFF. The DNA for the CDR3 is TGTGCCAGCAGTGATCAGGGGGGGAACACCGGGGAGCTGTTTTTT.

The CDR3, as DNA: TGTGCCAGCAGCGTAGTAACTAGCGGGGGCACAGATACGCAGTATTTT. It translates to CASSVVTSGGTDTQYF. V gene TRBV9 combines with J gene TRBJ2-3; TRBD2 agrees at 10 bases. CDR1 and CDR2 (germline): SGDLS, YYNGEE. CDR3 length equals 16 residues. V gave up 0 bases and J gave up 1 base; unmatched junction bases: 2.

V gene TRBV30 combines with J gene TRBJ2-1; TRBD2 matches at 9 bases. CDR1 and CDR2 (germline): GTSNPN, SVGIG (reference sequence). The CDR3 covers 14 residues. V was clipped by 5 bases and J by 4 bases; unmatched bases: 6. The CDR3 here is CAWDGTSRYNEQFF. The CDR3 DNA sequence: TGTGCCTGGGATGGGACTAGCAGATACAATGAGCAGTTCTTC.

This rearrangement joins TRBV5-1 to TRBJ1-2, with D possibly being TRBD1 (5 bases). Germline V lookup: CDR1 SGHRS, CDR2 YFSETQ. The V end lost 0 bases, the J end lost 4 bases, and 13 bases lay between the germline ends. The CDR3 consists of 15 residues. CDR3 DNA sequence: TGCGCCAGCAGCTTGGTTGGGGCCCGATCCTATGGCTACACCTTC. This gives the protein CASSLVGARSYGYTF.

This rearrangement joins TRBV4-2 to TRBJ2-3, with 7 bases aligning to TRBD2. J lost 9 bases, V lost 0 bases, and 18 bases had no gene match. This CDR3 has 18 residues. The V gene's germline CDR1 is LGHNA and CDR2 YNFKEQ. The DNA of the CDR3 is TGTGCCAGCAGCCAAGAAGCGGGTTGGCGGGAGACCGAGATAACGCAGTATTTT. As protein: CASSQEAGWRETEITQYF.

This sequence joins TRBV5-1 and TRBJ1-5; D might be TRBD1 (6 bases). This CDR3 has 16 residues. Trimming pared 5 bases from V and 0 bases from J, leaving 15 bases between. Germline CDR1 is SGHRS and CDR2 is YFSETQ. For the CDR3, the DNA is TGCGCCAGCAGTCCTGGGGCAGGGGATAGCAATCAGCCCCAGCATTTT. Protein sequence: CASSPGAGDSNQPQHF. Filled out from reference TRBV5-1 and TRBJ1-5, the complete variable domain reads KAGVTQTPRYLIKTRGQQVTLSCSPISGHRSVSWYQQTPGQGLQFLFEYFSETQRNKGNFPGRFSGRQFSNSRSEMNVSTLELGDSALYLCASSPGAGDSNQPQHFGDGTRLSIL.

This chain connects TRBV7-9 to TRBJ2-7; TRBD1 matches 7 bases. The germline V gene has CDR1 SEHNR and CDR2 FQNEAQ (reference sequence). There are 13 residues in the CDR3. The ends lost 9 bases at V and 1 base at J; junction bases unmatched: 6. The CDR3 reads CASRTGDSYEQYF. The CDR3 DNA reads as TGTGCCAGTCGGACAGGAGATTCCTACGAGCAGTACTTC. The whole variable domain, remainder taken from reference TRBV7-9 and TRBJ2-7, is DTGVSQNPRHKITKRGQNVTFRCDPISEHNRLYWYRQTLGQGPEFLTYFQNEAQLEKSRLLSDRFSAERPKGSFSTLEIQRTEQGDSAMYLCASRTGDSYEQYFGPGTRLTVT.

The chain carries TRBV4-2 and TRBJ2-1; TRBD2 aligns across 10 bases. Germline V CDR1 and CDR2: LGHNA, YNFKEQ. CDR3 size: 16 residues. The V and J ends lost 1 base and 3 bases, in that order; junction bases with no gene match: 3. CDR3 coding DNA: TGTGCCAGCAGCCAAGGCCTAGCGGGGGTCTACAATGAGCAGTTCTTC. This translates into CASSQGLAGVYNEQFF.

CDR3 loop: CASSGFPLADSYEQYF. The CDR3 nucleotides are TGTGCCAGCAGTGGATTCCCACTAGCGGACTCCTACGAGCAGTACTTC. The rearrangement links TRBV6-1 to TRBJ2-7; 8 nucleotides line up with TRBD2. Losses at the gene ends were 4 bases for V and 0 bases for J; bases not matched to a gene: 8. The CDR3 has 16 amino acids. Germline CDR1 reads MNHNS; CDR2 reads SASEGT.

This chain joins TRBV29-1 and TRBJ1-4; TRBD1 matches 8 bases. Unmatched junction bases numbered 3, after V lost 1 base and J lost 8 bases. The germline V gene has CDR1 SQVTM and CDR2 ANQGSEA. The CDR3 contains 13 residues. The DNA of the CDR3 is TGCAGCGTTGAAGGGACAGGGACAGAAAAACTGTTTTTT. Its translation is CSVEGTGTEKLFF.

The chain links TRBV4-1 to TRBJ2-7; no definite D call. This CDR3 comprises 15 residues. The germline gives CDR1 MGHRA, CDR2 YSYEKL. The V gene lost 0 bases and the J gene lost 0 bases, with 9 bases spanning the gap. For the CDR3, the DNA is TGCGCCAGCAGCCAAGAAGTAGTATACTCCTACGAGCAGTACTTC. It yields the protein CASSQEVVYSYEQYF.

The rearrangement uses TRBV27 and TRBJ2-7, with 8 bases lining up with TRBD1. Germline V gene data show CDR1 as MNHEY and CDR2 as SMNVEV (reference sequence). The V gene end was trimmed by 5 bases and the J gene end by 0 bases; junction bases not matched to a gene: 3. The CDR3 consists of 14 residues. CDR3 sequence: CASSRTGISYEQYF. The CDR3 nucleotides read TGTGCCAGCAGTCGGACAGGGATCTCCTACGAGCAGTACTTC.

The rearrangement joins TRBV11-2 to TRBJ2-1, with 8 bases matching TRBD2. From germline, CDR1 is SGHAT and CDR2 FQNNGV. The CDR3 has 16 amino acids. The V segment lost 2 bases and the J segment 4 bases; nucleotides outside the gene matches: 7. The CDR3 loop reads CASSLPLAGQYNEQFF. CDR3 sequence (DNA): TGTGCCAGCAGCTTACCCTTAGCGGGGCAATACAATGAGCAGTTCTTC.